What follows are 4 T cell receptor beta chains derived from one specimen sequenced in a study of blood T cells in healthy people across ages. For the second PCR, which ran for roughly 6 to 11 cycles, a sample-barcoded 5' primer and a J-beta primer mix were used. TCRdb called the 5' RACE reads again in MiXCR, with one record for every CDR3 protein. The sample holds nearly 1 million distinct CDR3 sequences, roughly half seen once. Material: blood. The receptors originated from an older woman in good health.

This clonotype was seen a few times. This sequence joins TRBV20-1 and TRBJ2-1, with 11 bases that match TRBD2. Trimming cost V 3 bases and J 6 bases; bases outside gene matches: 16. The CDR3 is made up of 18 amino acids. CDR1 DFQATT and CDR2 SNEGSKA come from the germline V gene (reference sequence). CDR3 in DNA: TGCAGTGCTAGGTGGTTGCAGGGGGCTCTAGCGGGAGGCAATGAGCAGTTCTTC. Translated: CSARWLQGALAGGNEQFF.

The rearrangement links TRBV28 to TRBJ2-3; D remains ambiguous. Trimming removed 2 bases at V and 5 bases at J, with 11 bases between. The germline gives CDR1 MDHEN, CDR2 SYDVKM. The CDR3 has 14 residues. CDR3 bases: TGTGCCAGCAGTTTACCAGGTTTAAAAGATACGCAGTATTTT. Translating it yields CASSLPGLKDTQYF.

The table lists this clonotype with a count of one. The chain recombines TRBV7-3 with TRBJ1-1; D may be TRBD1 (6 bases). Trimming stripped 5 bases from V and 5 bases from J, with 18 bases between. CDR1 and CDR2 from the germline V gene are SGHTA and FQGTGA. The CDR3 runs 15 residues. The CDR3 reads CASSDTTGSGTEAFF. In DNA, the CDR3 is TGTGCCAGCAGCGATACGACAGGATCGGGGACTGAAGCTTTCTTT.

The V call is TRBV9, the J call TRBJ1-5; unclear D gene. This CDR3 contains 13 residues. The V gene lost 0 bases and the J gene lost 4 bases, with 5 bases spanning the gap. Germline V CDR1 and CDR2: SGDLS, YYNGEE. The DNA of the CDR3 is TGTGCCAGCAGCGTAGACACTAATCAGCCCCAGCATTTT. Protein: CASSVDTNQPQHF.